The clone carrying this TCR beta chain has at least ten counts. Its target is not known. The CDR3 is 13 amino acids. Trimming took off 5 bases at V and 10 bases at J, with 15 bases between the two ends. Per the germline V gene, CDR1 is MNHEY and CDR2 is SMNVEV (reference sequence). The time point: sample taken at primary tumor resection. The donor population consisted of 72 patients with untreated, early-stage non-small cell lung cancer. Unsorted whole RNA samples from tumor, nontumor lung or frozen PBMC were sequenced. The data were obtained in a study of spatial heterogeneity in lung cancer. The wider study: Sequencing consistently turned up more beta-chain sequences than alpha-chain sequences. Matched bulk RNA-seq gave a T cell module score that correlated strongly with tumor-region TCR transcript counts. Study-wide results and limits: It was found that expanded intratumoral alpha and beta TCR counts tracked tumor mutation counts.

TCRdb used MiXCR to reprocess the 5' RACE reads, holding one entry per CDR3 protein. This table holds 20,000 to 25,000 distinct CDR3 sequences, roughly 3% found once. The input for sequencing was lung tumor tissue, taken at surgery. The chain carries TRBV27 and TRBJ2-1, with unresolved D. The sequence derives from a male donor with early-stage non-small cell lung cancer. CDR3 protein: CASSPRRSFEQFF. The CDR3 bases are TGTGCCAGCAGTCCCCGGCGGAGCTTCGAGCAGTTCTTC.